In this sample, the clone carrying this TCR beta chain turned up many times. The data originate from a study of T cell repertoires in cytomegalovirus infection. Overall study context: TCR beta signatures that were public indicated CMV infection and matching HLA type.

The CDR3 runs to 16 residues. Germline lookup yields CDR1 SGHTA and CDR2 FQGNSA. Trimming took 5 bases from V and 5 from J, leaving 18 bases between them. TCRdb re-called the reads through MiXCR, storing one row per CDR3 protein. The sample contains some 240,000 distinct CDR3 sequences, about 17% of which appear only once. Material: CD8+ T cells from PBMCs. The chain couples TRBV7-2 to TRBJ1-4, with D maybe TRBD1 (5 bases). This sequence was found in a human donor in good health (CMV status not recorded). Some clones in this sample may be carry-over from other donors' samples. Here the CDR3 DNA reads TGTGCCAGCAGCACTCTCTACGGGGGTTTGAATGAAAAACTGTTTTTT. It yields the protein CASSTLYGGLNEKLFF.